The rows below give T cell receptor beta chains drawn from one sample of a study of T cell changes during pregnancy in multiple sclerosis. Profiling relied on immunoSEQ multiplex PCR, and the TCRdb table lists in-frame clones only, not all of them. The table records roughly 65,000 clones, 91% of them present only once. The sample here was peripheral blood, taken in the third trimester of pregnancy. The source of these receptors is a female donor in good health, enrolled as a control in a pregnancy study. CDR3s include the opening cysteine and the closing phenylalanine or tryptophan. Fields, in order: V gene, D gene, clone size, J gene, CDR3 DNA, CDR3 protein. A D gene is named only where the DNA matches it firmly. Some rows mark clone size as missing; the rest say once, few, many or name a class of expanded clone.

TRBV15,TRBD2,NA,TRBJ2-2,TGTGCCACCAGCAGAGATACCGGACTAGCATTGACCGGGGAGCTGTTTTTT,CATSRDTGLALTGELFF
TRBV10-3,TRBD1,NA,TRBJ1-3,TGTGCCATCAGTGAGGGACAGGGGACATTCTCTGGAAACACCATATATTTT,CAISEGQGTFSGNTIYF
TRBV21-1,NA,NA,TRBJ1-2,TGTGCCACCGGGACAGGGGTCCCCTTTTATGGCTACACCTTC,CATGTGVPFYGYTF
TRBV28,TRBD1,once,TRBJ2-7,TGTGCCAGCAGGCCGAACAGGGGACCCTACGAGCAGTACTTC,CASRPNRGPYEQYF
TRBV30,NA,NA,TRBJ1-3,TGTGCCTGGATGGAGAGGGGAAACACCATATATTTT,CAWMERGNTIYF
TRBV7-8,NA,NA,TRBJ2-7,TGTGCCAGCAGCTTAGGACGGTGGACAGAAACCTACGAGCAGTACTTC,CASSLGRWTETYEQYF
TRBV7-3,TRBD2,NA,TRBJ2-3,TGTGCCAGCAGCTTAAAAGGGACTAGCGGGGTATATGGCACAGATACGCAGTATTTT,CASSLKGTSGVYGTDTQYF
TRBV29-1,TRBD1,NA,TRBJ2-7,TGCAGCGTTGCGGGACAGAGCCACTACGAGCAGTACTTC,CSVAGQSHYEQYF
TRBV4-2,TRBD2,NA,TRBJ2-1,TGTGCCAGCAGAACCCTCGGGGGGACCTCTCTGCGGGACAATGAGCAGTTCTTC,CASRTLGGTSLRDNEQFF
TRBV28,NA,NA,TRBJ1-2,TGTGCCAGCAGTTTAGACAAGGCCCCCTACACCTTC,CASSLDKAPYTF
TRBV9,NA,NA,TRBJ1-1,TGTGCCAGCAGCGTAGTGCAGGGAGGGTTGGGTGAAGCTTTCTTT,CASSVVQGGLGEAFF
TRBV11-2,TRBD1,NA,TRBJ2-7,TGTGCCAGCAGCTTGTGGAGGCAGGGGGACAACGAGCAGTACTTC,CASSLWRQGDNEQYF
TRBV10-3,NA,NA,TRBJ2-5,TGTGCCATCAGGGACAAACTCCGAGAGACCCAGTACTTC,CAIRDKLRETQYF
TRBV7-2,TRBD2,NA,TRBJ2-2,TGTGCCAGCAGCCCAGCCCCCGGCGGGGGGTGGGCCGGGGAGCTGTTTTTT,CASSPAPGGGWAGELFF
TRBV5-1,NA,NA,TRBJ1-2,TGCGCCAGCAGCCTTACACAGGGAAAGAACTATGGCTACACCTTC,CASSLTQGKNYGYTF
TRBV14,TRBD2,NA,TRBJ2-2,TGTGCCAGCAGTCATGGACTAGCGGGGAACACCGGGGAGCTGTTTTTT,CASSHGLAGNTGELFF